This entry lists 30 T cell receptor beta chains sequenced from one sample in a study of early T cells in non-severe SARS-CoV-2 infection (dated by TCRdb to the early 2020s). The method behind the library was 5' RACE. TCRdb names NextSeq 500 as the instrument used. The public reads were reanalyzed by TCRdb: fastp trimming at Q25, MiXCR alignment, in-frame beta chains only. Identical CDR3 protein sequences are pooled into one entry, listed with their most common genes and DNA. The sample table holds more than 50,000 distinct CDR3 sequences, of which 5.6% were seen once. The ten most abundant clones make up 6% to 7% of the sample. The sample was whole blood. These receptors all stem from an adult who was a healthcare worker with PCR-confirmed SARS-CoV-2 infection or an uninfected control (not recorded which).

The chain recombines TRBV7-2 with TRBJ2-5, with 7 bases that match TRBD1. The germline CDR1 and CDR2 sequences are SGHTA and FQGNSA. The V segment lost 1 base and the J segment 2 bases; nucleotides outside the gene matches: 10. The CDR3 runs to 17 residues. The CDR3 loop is CASSLEEVSRGQETQYF. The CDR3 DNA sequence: TGTGCCAGCAGCTTAGAGGAAGTGAGCAGGGGGCAAGAGACCCAGTACTTC.

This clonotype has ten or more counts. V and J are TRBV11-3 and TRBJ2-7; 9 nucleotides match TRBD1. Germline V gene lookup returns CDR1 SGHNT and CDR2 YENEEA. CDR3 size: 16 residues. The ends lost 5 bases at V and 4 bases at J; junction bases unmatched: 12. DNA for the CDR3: TGTGCCAGCAGCCCCCTCCGGACAGGGGATTTGTACGAGCAGTACTTC. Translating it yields CASSPLRTGDLYEQYF.

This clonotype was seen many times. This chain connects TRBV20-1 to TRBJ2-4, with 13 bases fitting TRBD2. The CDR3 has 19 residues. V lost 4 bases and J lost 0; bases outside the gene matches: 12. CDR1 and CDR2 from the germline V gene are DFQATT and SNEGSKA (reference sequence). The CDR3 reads CSAKYSGTSGMLAKNIQYF. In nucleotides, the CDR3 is TGCAGTGCTAAGTATTCCGGGACTAGCGGGATGCTAGCCAAAAACATTCAGTACTTC.

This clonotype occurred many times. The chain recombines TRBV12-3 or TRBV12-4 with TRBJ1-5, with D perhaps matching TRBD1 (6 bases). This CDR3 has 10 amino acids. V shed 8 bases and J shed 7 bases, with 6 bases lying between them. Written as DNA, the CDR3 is TGTGCCAGCGGGGGCCAGCCCCAGCATTTT. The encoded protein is CASGGQPQHF.

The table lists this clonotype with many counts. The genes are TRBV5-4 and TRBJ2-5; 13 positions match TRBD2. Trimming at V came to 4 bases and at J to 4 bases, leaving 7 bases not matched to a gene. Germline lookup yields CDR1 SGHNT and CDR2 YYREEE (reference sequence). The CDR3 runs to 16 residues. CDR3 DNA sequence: TGTGCCAGCAGCCCGCCACTAGCGGGAGGGATAGAGACCCAGTACTTC. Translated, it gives CASSPPLAGGIETQYF. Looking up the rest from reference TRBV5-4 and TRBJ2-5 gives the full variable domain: ETGVTQSPTHLIKTRGQQVTLRCSSQSGHNTVSWYQQALGQGPQFIFQYYREEENGRGNFPPRFSGLQFPNYSSELNVNALELDDSALYLCASSPPLAGGIETQYFGPGTRLLVL.

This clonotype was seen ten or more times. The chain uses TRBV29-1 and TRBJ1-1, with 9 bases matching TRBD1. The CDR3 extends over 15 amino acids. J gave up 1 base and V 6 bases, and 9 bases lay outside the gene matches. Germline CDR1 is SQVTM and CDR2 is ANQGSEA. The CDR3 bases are TGCAGCGTCGATAGACAGGGGGGGACGAACACTGAAGCTTTCTTT. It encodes CSVDRQGGTNTEAFF.

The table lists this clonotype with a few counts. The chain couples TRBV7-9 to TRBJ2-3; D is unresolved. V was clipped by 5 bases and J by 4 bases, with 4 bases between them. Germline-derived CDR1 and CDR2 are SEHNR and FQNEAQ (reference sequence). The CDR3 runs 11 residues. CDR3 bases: TGTGCCAGCAGCCGCCCAGATACGCAGTATTTT. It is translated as CASSRPDTQYF.

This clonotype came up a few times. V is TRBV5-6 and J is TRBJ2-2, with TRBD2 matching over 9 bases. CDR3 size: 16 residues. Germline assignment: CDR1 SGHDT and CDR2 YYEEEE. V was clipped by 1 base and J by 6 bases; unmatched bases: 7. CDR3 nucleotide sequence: TGTGCCAGCAGCTTGCTGGGACTAGCAGGACCCGGGGAGCTGTTTTTT. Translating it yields CASSLLGLAGPGELFF.

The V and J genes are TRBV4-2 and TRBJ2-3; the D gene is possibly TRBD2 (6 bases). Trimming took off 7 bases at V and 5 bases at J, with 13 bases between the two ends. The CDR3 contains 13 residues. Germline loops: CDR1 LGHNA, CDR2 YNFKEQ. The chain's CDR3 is CASTGDTLDTQYF. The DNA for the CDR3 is TGTGCCAGCACGGGGGATACCCTAGATACGCAGTATTTT.

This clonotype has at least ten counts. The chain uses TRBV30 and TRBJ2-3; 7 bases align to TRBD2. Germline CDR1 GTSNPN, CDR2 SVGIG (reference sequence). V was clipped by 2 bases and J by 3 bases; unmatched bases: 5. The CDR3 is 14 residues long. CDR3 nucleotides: TGTGCCTGGAGTCTAGCGGAAATGACAGATACGCAGTATTTT. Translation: CAWSLAEMTDTQYF.

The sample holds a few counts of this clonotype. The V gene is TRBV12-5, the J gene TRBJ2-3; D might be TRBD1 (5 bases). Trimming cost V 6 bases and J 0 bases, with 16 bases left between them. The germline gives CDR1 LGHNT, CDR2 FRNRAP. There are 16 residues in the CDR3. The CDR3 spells CASGSPQGTSTDTQYF. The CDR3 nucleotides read TGTGCTAGTGGCTCTCCCCAGGGAACTAGCACAGATACGCAGTATTTT. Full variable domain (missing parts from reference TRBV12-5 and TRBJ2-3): DARVTQTPRHKVTEMGQEVTMRCQPILGHNTVFWYRQTMMQGLELLAYFRNRAPLDDSGMPKDRFSAEMPDATLATLKIQPSEPRDSAVYFCASGSPQGTSTDTQYFGPGTRLTVL.

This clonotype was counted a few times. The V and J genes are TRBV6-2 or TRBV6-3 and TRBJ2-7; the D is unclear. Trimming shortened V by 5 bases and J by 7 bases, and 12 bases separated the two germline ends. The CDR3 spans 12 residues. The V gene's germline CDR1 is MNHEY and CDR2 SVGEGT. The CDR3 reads CASSATSREQYF. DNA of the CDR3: TGTGCCAGCAGTGCCACTTCAAGAGAGCAGTACTTC.

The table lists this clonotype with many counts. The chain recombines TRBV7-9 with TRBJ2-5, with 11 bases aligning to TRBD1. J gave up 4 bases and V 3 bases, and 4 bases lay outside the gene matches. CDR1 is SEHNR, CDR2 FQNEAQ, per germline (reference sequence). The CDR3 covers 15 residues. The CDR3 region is CASSLTGTGGETQYF. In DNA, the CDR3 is TGTGCCAGCAGCTTGACCGGGACAGGGGGAGAGACCCAGTACTTC.

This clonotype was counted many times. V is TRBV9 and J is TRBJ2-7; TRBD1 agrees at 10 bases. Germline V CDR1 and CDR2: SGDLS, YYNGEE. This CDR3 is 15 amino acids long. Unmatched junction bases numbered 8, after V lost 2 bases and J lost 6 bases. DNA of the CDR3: TGTGCCAGCAGCGTTCTCGGGACAGGGGTCGGCGAGCAGTACTTC. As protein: CASSVLGTGVGEQYF.

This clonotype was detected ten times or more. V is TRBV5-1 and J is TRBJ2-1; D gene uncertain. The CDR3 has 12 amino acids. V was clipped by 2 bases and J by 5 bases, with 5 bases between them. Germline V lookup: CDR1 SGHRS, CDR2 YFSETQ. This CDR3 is CASSLGDNEQFF. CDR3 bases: TGCGCCAGCAGCTTAGGCGACAATGAGCAGTTCTTC.

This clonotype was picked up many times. CDR3 loop: CASSQELWSREAFF. The CDR3 coding sequence is TGCGCCAGCAGCCAAGAATTGTGGAGTCGTGAAGCTTTCTTT. The V gene is TRBV4-1, the J gene TRBJ1-1, with D uncertain. The length of the CDR3 is 14 residues. CDR1 and CDR2 from the germline V gene are MGHRA and YSYEKL. V gave up 0 bases and J gave up 7 bases, with 12 bases separating them.

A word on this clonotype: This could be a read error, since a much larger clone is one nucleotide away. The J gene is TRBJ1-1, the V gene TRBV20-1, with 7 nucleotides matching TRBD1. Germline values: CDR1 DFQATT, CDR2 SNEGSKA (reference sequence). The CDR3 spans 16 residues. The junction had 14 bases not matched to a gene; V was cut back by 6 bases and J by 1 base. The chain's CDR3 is CSALGPLQGTNTEAFF. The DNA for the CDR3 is TGCAGTGCGCTAGGGCCTCTACAGGGGACGAACACTGAAGCTTTCTTT.

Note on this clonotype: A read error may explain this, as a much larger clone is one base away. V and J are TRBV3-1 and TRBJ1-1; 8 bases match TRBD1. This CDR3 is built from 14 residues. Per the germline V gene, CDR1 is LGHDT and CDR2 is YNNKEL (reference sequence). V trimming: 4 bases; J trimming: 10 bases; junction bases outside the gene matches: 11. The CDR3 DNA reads TGTGCCAGCAGCCCAGCTGGGACAGGCGCTTCAGCTTTCTTT. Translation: CASSPAGTGASAFF.

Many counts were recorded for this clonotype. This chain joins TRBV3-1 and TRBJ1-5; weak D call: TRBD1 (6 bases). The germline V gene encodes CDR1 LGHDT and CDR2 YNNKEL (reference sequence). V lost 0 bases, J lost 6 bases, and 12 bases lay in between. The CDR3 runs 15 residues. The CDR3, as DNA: TGTGCCAGCAGCCAAGACGGAGGGGGTGTTCAGCCCCAGCATTTT. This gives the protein CASSQDGGGVQPQHF.

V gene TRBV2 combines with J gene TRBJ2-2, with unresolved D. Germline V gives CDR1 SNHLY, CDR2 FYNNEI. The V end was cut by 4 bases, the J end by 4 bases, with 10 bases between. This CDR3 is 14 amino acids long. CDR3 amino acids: CASSVSRVTGELFF. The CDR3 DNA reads TGTGCCAGCAGTGTAAGCCGGGTCACCGGGGAGCTGTTTTTT.

The DNA of the CDR3 is TGTGCCACCTCAAAAAGGCTAGCGGGAGCTAACGAGCAGTACTTC. This encodes CATSKRLAGANEQYF. The rearrangement links TRBV6-5 to TRBJ2-7, with 10 bases that match TRBD2. This CDR3 contains 15 residues. The germline CDR1 and CDR2 sequences are MNHEY and SVGAGI. The V and J ends lost 10 bases and 5 bases, in that order; junction bases with no gene match: 14.

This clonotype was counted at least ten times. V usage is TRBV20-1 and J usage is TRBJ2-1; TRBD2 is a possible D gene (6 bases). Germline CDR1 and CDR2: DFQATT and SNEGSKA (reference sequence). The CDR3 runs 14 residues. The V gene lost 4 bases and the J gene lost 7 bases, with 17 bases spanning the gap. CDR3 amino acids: CSATRLVRWNEQFF. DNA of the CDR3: TGCAGTGCTACCCGACTAGTTCGGTGGAATGAGCAGTTCTTC.

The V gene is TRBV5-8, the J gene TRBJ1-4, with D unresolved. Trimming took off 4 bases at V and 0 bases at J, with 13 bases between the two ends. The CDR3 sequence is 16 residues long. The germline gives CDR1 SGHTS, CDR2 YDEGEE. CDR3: CASSLGQASTNEKLFF. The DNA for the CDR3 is TGTGCCAGCAGCCTGGGTCAGGCCTCAACTAATGAAAAACTGTTTTTT.

Written as DNA, the CDR3 is TGTGCCAGCAGCTTAGATGGGGTCTACAATGAGCAGTTCTTC. Protein product: CASSLDGVYNEQFF. This chain connects TRBV7-2 to TRBJ2-1, with unresolved D. CDR1 and CDR2 from the germline V gene are SGHTA and FQGNSA. The CDR3 runs to 14 residues. With 1 base removed from V and 3 bases from J, the gap between germline ends came to 7 bases.

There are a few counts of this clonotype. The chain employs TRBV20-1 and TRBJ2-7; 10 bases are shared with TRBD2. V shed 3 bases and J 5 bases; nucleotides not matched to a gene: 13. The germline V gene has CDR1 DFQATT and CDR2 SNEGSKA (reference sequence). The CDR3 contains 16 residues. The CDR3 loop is CSASPRASGRWNEQYF. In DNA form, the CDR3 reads TGCAGTGCTAGTCCCCGGGCTAGCGGGAGATGGAACGAGCAGTACTTC.

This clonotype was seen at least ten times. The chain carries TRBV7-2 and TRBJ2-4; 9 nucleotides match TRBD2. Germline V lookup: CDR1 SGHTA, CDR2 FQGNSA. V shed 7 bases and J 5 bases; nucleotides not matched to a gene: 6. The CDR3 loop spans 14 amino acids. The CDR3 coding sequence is TGTGCCAGCACCCGAGCGGGGGGCCAAAACATTCAGTACTTC. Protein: CASTRAGGQNIQYF.

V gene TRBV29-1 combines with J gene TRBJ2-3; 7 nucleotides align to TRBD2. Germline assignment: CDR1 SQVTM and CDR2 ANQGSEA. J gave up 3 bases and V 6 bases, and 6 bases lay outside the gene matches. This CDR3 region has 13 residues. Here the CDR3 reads CSVRGRVTDTQYF. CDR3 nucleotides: TGCAGCGTCCGGGGGAGGGTTACAGATACGCAGTATTTT.

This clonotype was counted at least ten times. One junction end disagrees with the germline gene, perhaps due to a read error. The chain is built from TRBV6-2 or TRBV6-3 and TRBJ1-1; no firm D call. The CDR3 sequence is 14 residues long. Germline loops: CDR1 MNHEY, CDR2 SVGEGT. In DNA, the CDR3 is TGTGCCAGCAGTTACTTGGTGCGGGGTACTGAAGTTTTCTTT. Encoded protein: CASSYLVRGTEVFF.

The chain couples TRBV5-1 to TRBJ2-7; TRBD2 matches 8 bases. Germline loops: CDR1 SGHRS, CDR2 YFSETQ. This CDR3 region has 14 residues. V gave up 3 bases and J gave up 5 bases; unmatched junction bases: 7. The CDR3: CASSYSGSNDEQYF. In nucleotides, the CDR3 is TGCGCCAGCAGCTACAGCGGGAGTAACGACGAGCAGTACTTC. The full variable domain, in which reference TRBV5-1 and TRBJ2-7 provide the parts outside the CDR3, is KAGVTQTPRYLIKTRGQQVTLSCSPISGHRSVSWYQQTPGQGLQFLFEYFSETQRNKGNFPGRFSGRQFSNSRSEMNVSTLELGDSALYLCASSYSGSNDEQYFGPGTRLTVT.

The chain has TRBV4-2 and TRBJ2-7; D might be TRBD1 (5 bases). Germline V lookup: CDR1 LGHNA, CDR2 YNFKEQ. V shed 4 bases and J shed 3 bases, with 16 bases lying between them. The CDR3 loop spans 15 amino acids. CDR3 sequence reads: CASSPATENYYEQYF. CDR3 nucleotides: TGTGCCAGCAGCCCAGCGACAGAAAACTACTACGAGCAGTACTTC.